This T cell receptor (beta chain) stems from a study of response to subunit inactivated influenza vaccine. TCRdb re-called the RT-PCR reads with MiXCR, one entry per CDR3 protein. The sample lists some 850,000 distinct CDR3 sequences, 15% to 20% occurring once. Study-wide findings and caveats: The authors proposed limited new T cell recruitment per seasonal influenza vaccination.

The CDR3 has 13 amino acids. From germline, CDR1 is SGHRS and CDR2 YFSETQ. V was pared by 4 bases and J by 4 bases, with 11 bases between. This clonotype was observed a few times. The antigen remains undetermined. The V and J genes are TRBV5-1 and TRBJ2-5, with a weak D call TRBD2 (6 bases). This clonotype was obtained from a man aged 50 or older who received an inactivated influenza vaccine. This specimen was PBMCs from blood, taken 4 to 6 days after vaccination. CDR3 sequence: CASSTEGRETQYF. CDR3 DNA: TGCGCCAGCAGCACGGAGGGCCGAGAGACCCAGTACTTC.